These T cell receptor beta chains were read from a single sample in a study of T-cell reconstitution after alpha-beta-depleted transplantation in children. TCRdb ran MiXCR on the PCR reads and lists one entry per CDR3 protein. This sample has hundreds of thousands of distinct CDR3 sequences, with about an eighth found just once. The sequences come from PBMCs, collected before TCRalphabeta/CD19-depleted stem cell transplant. These receptor sequences come from a girl aged 2-10 years with congenital amegakaryocytic thrombocytopenia, due to receive a stem cell transplant. Both conserved end residues are part of each CDR3. Each record gives: J gene, V gene, CDR3 protein.

J gene: TRBJ1-1
V gene: TRBV19
CDR3 protein: CASSPPGPSEAFF

J gene: TRBJ2-3
V gene: TRBV27
CDR3 protein: CASSRTEVDTQYF

J gene: TRBJ1-2
V gene: TRBV7-9
CDR3 protein: CASSRDNYYGYTF

J gene: TRBJ2-1
V gene: TRBV12-3/TRBV12-4
CDR3 protein: CASSFYGYSYNEQFF

J gene: TRBJ2-5
V gene: TRBV12-3/TRBV12-4
CDR3 protein: CASSSTGMVSQETQYF

J gene: TRBJ2-3
V gene: TRBV6-5
CDR3 protein: CASSYYLTDTQYF

J gene: TRBJ2-2
V gene: TRBV5-5
CDR3 protein: CASSLSASANTGELFF

J gene: TRBJ2-3
V gene: TRBV5-1
CDR3 protein: CASSVFISGASTDTQYF

J gene: TRBJ2-2
V gene: TRBV5-1
CDR3 protein: CASSPRVRTGELFF

J gene: TRBJ2-1
V gene: TRBV20-1
CDR3 protein: CSASAPGTSFVNEQFF

J gene: TRBJ2-7
V gene: TRBV7-9
CDR3 protein: CASSYQTSGGVYEQYF

J gene: TRBJ2-1
V gene: TRBV6-6
CDR3 protein: CASKDNEQFF

J gene: TRBJ1-2
V gene: TRBV11-2
CDR3 protein: CASSFTGHPYGYTF

J gene: TRBJ1-1
V gene: TRBV12-3/TRBV12-4
CDR3 protein: CASSSGDRGNTEAFF

J gene: TRBJ2-1
V gene: TRBV5-8
CDR3 protein: CASSFVPSGRINEQFF

J gene: TRBJ2-1
V gene: TRBV20-1
CDR3 protein: CSYQRLAESNEQFF

J gene: TRBJ2-7
V gene: TRBV27
CDR3 protein: CASSLSGTGVIYEQYF

J gene: TRBJ2-1
V gene: TRBV20-1
CDR3 protein: CSAPPGLYYNEQFF

J gene: TRBJ2-3
V gene: TRBV20-1
CDR3 protein: CSARHPETDTQYF

J gene: TRBJ2-3
V gene: TRBV7-9
CDR3 protein: CASSLDSPVTDTQYF

J gene: TRBJ2-7
V gene: TRBV4-1
CDR3 protein: CASSQGNQGGRGYEQYF

J gene: TRBJ2-3
V gene: TRBV7-9
CDR3 protein: CASSPDSAYF

J gene: TRBJ2-3
V gene: TRBV7-2
CDR3 protein: CASSRDLPDTQYF

J gene: TRBJ2-1
V gene: TRBV27
CDR3 protein: CASSLIAGNSYNEQFF

J gene: TRBJ2-3
V gene: TRBV6-2/TRBV6-3
CDR3 protein: CASRGLAAPRINTQYF

J gene: TRBJ2-1
V gene: TRBV5-1
CDR3 protein: CASSLRRGGEQFF

J gene: TRBJ2-1
V gene: TRBV7-9
CDR3 protein: CASSFPHHEQFF

J gene: TRBJ2-7
V gene: TRBV20-1
CDR3 protein: CSAPGLAHYEQYF

J gene: TRBJ2-7
V gene: TRBV29-1
CDR3 protein: CSVAGSSSYYEQYF

J gene: TRBJ2-7
V gene: TRBV20-1
CDR3 protein: CSARDRVRPSYEQYF